This note documents a single T cell receptor (beta chain) sequence. Method: immunoSEQ multiplex PCR; TCRdb's copy keeps in-frame clones and lacks some. The data show 150,000 to 200,000 clones, with roughly 90% seen just once and 5.7% held by the top ten. The sample originates from a study of cytomegalovirus exposure and HLA in healthy donors. Study at large: Per a later analysis, the roughly 690 first-cohort and 120 validation repertoires shared one platform.

V gave up 5 bases and J gave up 5 bases, with 18 bases separating them. CDR1 and CDR2 from the germline V gene are SEHNR and FQNEAQ (reference sequence). The CDR3 contains 15 residues. This chain uses TRBV7-9 with TRBJ1-2; weak D call: TRBD1 (5 bases). The receptor comes from a woman in her thirties in good health and CMV-seronegative. The sample consisted of PBMCs. The CDR3 nucleotides read TGTGCCAGCAGCGCAGGGACCGCGGAACAGTATGGCTACACCTTC. Its translation: CASSAGTAEQYGYTF.